One sample yielded the 15 T cell receptor beta chains listed below, sequenced in a study of T cell repertoires in cytomegalovirus infection. Using its own MiXCR run on the reads, TCRdb lists one record per CDR3 protein. The sample yields under 200,000 distinct CDR3 sequences, under 20% seen once. The sequenced sample was CD8+ T cells from PBMCs. These receptors were collected from a human donor in good health (CMV status not recorded). Some clones in this sample may be carry-over from other donors' samples.

This clonotype was detected only a few times. The chain has TRBV12-3 or TRBV12-4 and TRBJ1-5; D not resolved. There are 13 residues in the CDR3. Trimming removed 2 bases at V and 7 bases at J, with 9 bases between. DNA of the CDR3: TGTGCCAGCAGTTTACTGGGGAGACAGCCCCAGCATTTT. It codes for CASSLLGRQPQHF.

The V call is TRBV29-1, the J call TRBJ2-1; the D gene is possibly TRBD2 (6 bases). This CDR3 spans 14 amino acids. Germline V lookup: CDR1 SQVTM, CDR2 ANQGSEA. Trimming removed 4 bases at V and 6 bases at J, with 16 bases between. CDR3 nucleotide sequence: TGCAGCGTTGGGCGGGATAATTCGGGCAATGAGCAGTTCTTC. This codes for CSVGRDNSGNEQFF.

The V gene is TRBV6-6, the J gene TRBJ2-7, with 13 nucleotides matching TRBD2. The V gene end was trimmed by 7 bases and the J gene end by 1 base; junction bases not matched to a gene: 10. Germline CDR1 reads MNHNY; CDR2 reads SVGAGI (reference sequence). The CDR3 length is 17 residues. The CDR3 bases are TGTGCCAGCAACCTTATCCGACTAGCGGGAGGTTCCTACGAGCAGTACTTC. It encodes CASNLIRLAGGSYEQYF.

The chain carries TRBV7-9 and TRBJ2-7; 11 bases agree with TRBD1. The V gene's germline CDR1 is SEHNR and CDR2 FQNEAQ (reference sequence). The length of the CDR3 is 17 residues. V lost 4 bases and J lost 1; bases outside the gene matches: 9. CDR3 protein: CASSSHPGQGVSYEQYF. The CDR3, as DNA: TGTGCCAGCAGCTCCCACCCGGGACAGGGGGTTTCCTACGAGCAGTACTTC.

By share, this clonotype ranks as medium-sized. The chain combines TRBV7-8 with TRBJ2-1, with no clear D. CDR1 and CDR2 (germline): SGHVS, FQNEAQ. The CDR3 covers 13 residues. The germline V and J ends were trimmed by 1 base and 8 bases, with 9 bases remaining between them. Here the CDR3 DNA reads TGTGCCAGCAGCTTAGGGCGGTCGGATGAGCAGTTCTTC. Encoded protein: CASSLGRSDEQFF.

This clonotype was detected a few times. The chain carries TRBV15 and TRBJ1-6, with TRBD1 as a possible D gene (5 bases). Per the germline V gene, CDR1 is LNHNV and CDR2 is YYDKDF (reference sequence). V dropped 5 bases and J dropped 7 bases, with 12 bases sitting between them. CDR3 size: 14 residues. The CDR3 loop reads CATSPREGNSPLHF. The CDR3 nucleotides read TGTGCCACCAGCCCCCGGGAGGGGAATTCACCCCTCCACTTT.

This clonotype was seen repeatedly, ten times or more. V gene TRBV7-2 combines with J gene TRBJ2-6; maybe TRBD1 (6 bases). There are 18 residues in the CDR3. The germline V and J ends were trimmed by 5 bases and 4 bases, with 21 bases remaining between them. Germline loops: CDR1 SGHTA, CDR2 FQGNSA. CDR3: CASSLNRVGTSGANVLTF. Here the CDR3 DNA reads TGTGCCAGCAGCCTGAACAGGGTAGGCACGAGCGGGGCCAACGTCCTGACTTTC. Drawing the rest from reference TRBV7-2 and TRBJ2-6, the complete variable domain is GAGVSQSPSNKVTEKGKDVELRCDPISGHTALYWYRQSLGQGLEFLIYFQGNSAPDKSGLPSDRFSAERTGGSVSTLTIQRTQQEDSAVYLCASSLNRVGTSGANVLTFGAGSRLTVL.

This clonotype has just a few counts. The chain combines TRBV2 with TRBJ2-1; D not certain. The germline V gene encodes CDR1 SNHLY and CDR2 FYNNEI. This CDR3 region has 11 residues. Trimming removed 7 bases from V and 7 bases from J, with 8 bases in between. CDR3 in DNA: TGTGCCAGCACTCTGAGGAATGAGCAGTTCTTC. Translating gives CASTLRNEQFF.

This chain connects TRBV7-2 to TRBJ1-1; TRBD1 matches at 8 bases. Germline CDR1 and CDR2: SGHTA and FQGNSA. CDR3 length: 15 amino acids. Trimming cost V 5 bases and J 1 base; bases outside gene matches: 6. DNA of the CDR3: TGTGCCAGCAGCCGCGACAGGGGCCCGAACACTGAAGCTTTCTTT. Translated: CASSRDRGPNTEAFF.

The CDR3 is CASSGKGTYEQYF. CDR3 coding DNA: TGTGCCAGCAGTGGAAAGGGAACCTACGAGCAGTACTTC. This chain uses TRBV6-1 with TRBJ2-7; no definite D call. Per the germline V gene, CDR1 is MNHNS and CDR2 is SASEGT. Trimming took off 4 bases at V and 2 bases at J, with 9 bases between the two ends. The CDR3 spans 13 residues.

The table lists this clonotype with a few counts. The V call is TRBV19, the J call TRBJ2-1; 7 bases are shared with TRBD1. From germline, CDR1 is LNHDA and CDR2 SQIVND (reference sequence). The J segment lost 7 bases and the V segment lost 3 bases, leaving 15 bases of the junction unmatched. This CDR3 region has 17 residues. The CDR3 protein is CASSMKSQGEFRNEQFF. CDR3 DNA sequence: TGTGCCAGTAGTATGAAAAGCCAGGGGGAATTTAGGAATGAGCAGTTCTTC.

J is TRBJ2-7 and V is TRBV7-6, with a possible D match to TRBD1 (6 bases). The CDR3 sequence is 18 residues long. Germline V gene lookup returns CDR1 SGHVS and CDR2 FNYEAQ. Trimming left V 4 bases short and J 5 bases short, with 27 bases between. The CDR3 protein is CASSWLIGADRPNHEQYF. CDR3 DNA sequence: TGTGCCAGCAGCTGGCTGATCGGGGCGGACAGACCGAACCACGAGCAGTACTTC.

This rearrangement joins TRBV2 to TRBJ2-1; D is perhaps TRBD1 or TRBD2 (5 bases each). Germline CDR1 and CDR2: SNHLY and FYNNEI. The length of the CDR3 is 15 residues. Trimming left V 2 bases short and J 3 bases short, with 11 bases between. The CDR3 is CASSERSGHYNEQFF. CDR3 coding DNA: TGTGCCAGCAGTGAAAGGTCGGGGCACTACAATGAGCAGTTCTTC.

Only a few counts were recorded for this clonotype. Here the CDR3 reads CASSPRQGYARELFF. In nucleotides, the CDR3 is TGTGCCAGCAGCCCGAGACAGGGATACGCCCGGGAGCTGTTTTTT. This rearrangement joins TRBV7-9 to TRBJ2-2; 7 bases map to TRBD1. V was pared by 5 bases and J by 9 bases, with 12 bases of the junction left unmatched. Germline V gene data show CDR1 as SEHNR and CDR2 as FQNEAQ (reference sequence). The CDR3 totals 15 residues.

This clonotype occurred once. CDR3 DNA: TGCAGCGTACAGGGGACAGTTTCCTACAATGAGCAGTTCTTC. It encodes CSVQGTVSYNEQFF. The V and J genes are TRBV29-1 and TRBJ2-1, with 7 bases lining up with TRBD1. Germline assignment: CDR1 SQVTM and CDR2 ANQGSEA. The CDR3 is 14 amino acids. With 6 bases clipped from V and 1 base from J, the junction kept 6 bases outside the gene matches.